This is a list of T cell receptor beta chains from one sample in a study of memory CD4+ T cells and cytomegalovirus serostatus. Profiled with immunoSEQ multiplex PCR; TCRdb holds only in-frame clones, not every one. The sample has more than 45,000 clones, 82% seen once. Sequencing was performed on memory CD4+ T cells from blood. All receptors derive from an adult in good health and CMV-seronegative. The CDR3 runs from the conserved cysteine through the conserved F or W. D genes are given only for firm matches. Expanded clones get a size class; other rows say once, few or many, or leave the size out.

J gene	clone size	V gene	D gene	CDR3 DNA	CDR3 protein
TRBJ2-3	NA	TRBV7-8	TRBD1	TGTGCCAGCAGCTTACTGGGACAGGGGGGCACAGATACGCAGTATTTT	CASSLLGQGGTDTQYF
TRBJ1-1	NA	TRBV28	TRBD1	TGTGCCAGCAGTTTAACGACAGGGTTGAGTCATGCTTTCTTT	CASSLTTGLSHAFF
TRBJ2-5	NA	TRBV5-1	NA	TGCGCCAGCAGCTTCGAGTTTGGGGAGACCCAGTACTTC	CASSFEFGETQYF
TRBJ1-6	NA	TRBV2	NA	TGTGCCAAGGGCAAGGACAGCTCCTATAATTCACCCCTCCACTTT	CAKGKDSSYNSPLHF
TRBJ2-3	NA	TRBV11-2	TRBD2	TGTGCCAGCAGCCATGGACTAGCGGGGGACCCTAGCACAGATACGCAGTATTTT	CASSHGLAGDPSTDTQYF
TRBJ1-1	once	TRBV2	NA	TGTGCCAGTAAGAGGGACACGGCTGGGCAAGCCGAAGCTTTCTTT	CASKRDTAGQAEAFF
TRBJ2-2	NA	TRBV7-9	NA	TGTGCCAGCAGTCTCGGTACGAACACCGGGGAGCTGTTTTTT	CASSLGTNTGELFF
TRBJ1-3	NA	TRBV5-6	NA	TGTGCCAGCAGCTTTTGGGGCTCTGGAAACACCATATATTTT	CASSFWGSGNTIYF
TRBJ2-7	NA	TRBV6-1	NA	TGTGCCAGCAGTGATTGGAACCGGGACAAGACCTACGAGCAGTACTTC	CASSDWNRDKTYEQYF
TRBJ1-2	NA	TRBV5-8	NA	TGTGCCAGCAGCTTGTGGTCGGGACTCGCCGGGGGTGGCTACACCTTC	CASSLWSGLAGGGYTF
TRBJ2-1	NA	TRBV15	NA	TGTGCCACCAGTTCGGGATCCCTGATTACCGATGAGCAGTTCTTC	CATSSGSLITDEQFF
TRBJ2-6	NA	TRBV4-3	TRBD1	TGCGCCAGCAGTAGGACAGGGTACTCTGGGGCCAACGTCCTGACTTTC	CASSRTGYSGANVLTF
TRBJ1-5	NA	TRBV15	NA	TGTGCCACCAGCAGAAAACAAGACATCTTCGGCAATCAGCCCCAGCATTTT	CATSRKQDIFGNQPQHF
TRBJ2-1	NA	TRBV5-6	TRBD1	TGTGCCAGCAGCGTTACAGGGGGCTTCTACAATGAGCAGTTCTTC	CASSVTGGFYNEQFF
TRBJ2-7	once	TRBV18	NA	TGTGCCAGCTCACCAGGACAGAACTCCTACGAGCAGTACTTC	CASSPGQNSYEQYF
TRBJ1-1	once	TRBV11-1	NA	TGTGCCAGCAGCTTTGAGTTCACTGAAGCTTTCTTT	CASSFEFTEAFF
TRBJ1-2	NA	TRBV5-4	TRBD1	TGTGCCAGCAGCTTGGGACAGGGGGAAAATGGCTACACCTTC	CASSLGQGENGYTF
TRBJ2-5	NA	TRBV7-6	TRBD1	TGTGCCAGCAGCCGGGGAACAGGGGGAGAGACCCAGTACTTC	CASSRGTGGETQYF
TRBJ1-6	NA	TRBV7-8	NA	TGTGCCAGCAGCTTAGCTGTAGGGCAGGGTTCACCCCTCCACTTT	CASSLAVGQGSPLHF
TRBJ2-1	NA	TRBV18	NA	TGTGCCAGCTCACAGGCCAATGAGCAGTTCTTC	CASSQANEQFF
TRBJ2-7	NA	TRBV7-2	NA	TGTGCCAGCAGCCCCTTTACAGGCTACGAGCAGTACTTC	CASSPFTGYEQYF
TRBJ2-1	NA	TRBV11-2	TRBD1	TGTGCCAGCAGACACCGGACAGGCTCCTACAATGAGCAGTTCTTC	CASRHRTGSYNEQFF
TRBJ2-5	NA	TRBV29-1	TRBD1	TGCAGCCTCGCACAGGGGGCTCAAGAGACCCAGTACTTC	CSLAQGAQETQYF
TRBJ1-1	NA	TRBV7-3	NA	TGTGCCAGCAGCCCCGCAGTAACGGATGAAGCTTTCTTT	CASSPAVTDEAFF
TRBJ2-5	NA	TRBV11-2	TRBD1	TGTGCCAGCAGCTTACCGATTCGGACAGGGGCGGAGACCCAGTACTTC	CASSLPIRTGAETQYF
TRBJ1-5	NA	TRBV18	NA	TGTGCCAGCTCGCCACTAATTGATCAGCCCCAGCATTTT	CASSPLIDQPQHF
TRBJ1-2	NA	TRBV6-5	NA	TGTGCCAGCAGTTACTCGGGGTCTAACTATGGCTACACCTTC	CASSYSGSNYGYTF